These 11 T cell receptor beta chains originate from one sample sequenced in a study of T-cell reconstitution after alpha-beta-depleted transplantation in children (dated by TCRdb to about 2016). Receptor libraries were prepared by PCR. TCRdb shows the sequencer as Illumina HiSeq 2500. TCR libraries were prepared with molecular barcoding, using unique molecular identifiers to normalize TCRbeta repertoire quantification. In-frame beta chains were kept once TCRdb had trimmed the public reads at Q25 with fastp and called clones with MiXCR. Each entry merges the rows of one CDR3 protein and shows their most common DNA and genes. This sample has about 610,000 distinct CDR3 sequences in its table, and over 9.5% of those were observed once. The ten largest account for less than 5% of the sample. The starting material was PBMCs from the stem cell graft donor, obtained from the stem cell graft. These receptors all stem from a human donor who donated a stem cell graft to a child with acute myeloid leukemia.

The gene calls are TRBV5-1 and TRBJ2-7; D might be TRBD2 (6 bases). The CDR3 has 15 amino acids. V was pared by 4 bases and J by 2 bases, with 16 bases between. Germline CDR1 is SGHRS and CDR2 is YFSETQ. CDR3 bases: TGCGCCAGCAGCCGGGACTCTCCGGCCGCCTACGAGCAGTACTTC. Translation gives CASSRDSPAAYEQYF.

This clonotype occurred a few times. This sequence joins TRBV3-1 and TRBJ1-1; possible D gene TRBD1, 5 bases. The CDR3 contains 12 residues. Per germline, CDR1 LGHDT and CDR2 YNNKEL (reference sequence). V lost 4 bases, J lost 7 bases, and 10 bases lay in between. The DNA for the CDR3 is TGTGCCAGCAGCCGCAGGGACTTTGAAGCTTTCTTT. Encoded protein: CASSRRDFEAFF.

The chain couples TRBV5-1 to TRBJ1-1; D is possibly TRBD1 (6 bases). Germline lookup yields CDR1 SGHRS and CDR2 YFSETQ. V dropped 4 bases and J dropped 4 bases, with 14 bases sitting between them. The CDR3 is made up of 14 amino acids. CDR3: CASSPGQRPTEAFF. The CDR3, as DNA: TGCGCCAGCAGCCCAGGACAGCGCCCCACTGAAGCTTTCTTT.

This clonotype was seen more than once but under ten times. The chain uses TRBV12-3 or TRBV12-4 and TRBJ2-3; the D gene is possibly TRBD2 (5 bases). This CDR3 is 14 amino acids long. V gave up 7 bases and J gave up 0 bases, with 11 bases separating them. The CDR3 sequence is CASTLSGSTDTQYF. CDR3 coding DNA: TGTGCCAGCACCCTAAGCGGAAGCACAGATACGCAGTATTTT.

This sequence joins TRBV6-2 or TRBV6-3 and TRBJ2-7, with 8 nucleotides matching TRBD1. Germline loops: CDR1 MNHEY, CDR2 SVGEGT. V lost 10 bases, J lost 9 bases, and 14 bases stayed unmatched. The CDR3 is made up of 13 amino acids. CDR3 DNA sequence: TGTGCCACCTACCCGGGACAGGCCCTCGGGCAGTACTTC. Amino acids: CATYPGQALGQYF.

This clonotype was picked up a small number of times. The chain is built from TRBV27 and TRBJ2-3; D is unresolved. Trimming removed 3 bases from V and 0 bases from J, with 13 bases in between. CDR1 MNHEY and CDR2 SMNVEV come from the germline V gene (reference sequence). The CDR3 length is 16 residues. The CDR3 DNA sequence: TGTGCCAGCAGTTTGGGTTTTGGGTCTAGCACAGATACGCAGTATTTT. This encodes CASSLGFGSSTDTQYF.

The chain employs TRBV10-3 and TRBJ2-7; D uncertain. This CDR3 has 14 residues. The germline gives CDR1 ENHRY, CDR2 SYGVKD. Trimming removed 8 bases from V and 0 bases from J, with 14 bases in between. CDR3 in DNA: TGTGCCATCGGGTACGGCGCGAGCTCCTACGAGCAGTACTTC. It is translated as CAIGYGASSYEQYF.

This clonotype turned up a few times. CDR3 protein: CSARVGSGAYNEQFF. CDR3 sequence (DNA): TGCAGTGCTAGAGTAGGGAGCGGGGCCTACAATGAGCAGTTCTTC. This chain links TRBV20-1 with TRBJ2-1; 7 nucleotides line up with TRBD2. The V gene's germline CDR1 is DFQATT and CDR2 SNEGSKA (reference sequence). The V segment lost 1 base and the J segment 2 bases; nucleotides outside the gene matches: 5. The CDR3 length is 15 residues.

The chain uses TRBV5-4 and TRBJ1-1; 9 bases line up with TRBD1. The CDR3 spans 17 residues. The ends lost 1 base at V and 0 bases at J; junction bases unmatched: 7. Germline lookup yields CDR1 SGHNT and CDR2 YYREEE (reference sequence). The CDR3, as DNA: TGTGCCAGCAGCTTGAGACCGGGACAGGGAATGAACACTGAAGCTTTCTTT. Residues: CASSLRPGQGMNTEAFF.

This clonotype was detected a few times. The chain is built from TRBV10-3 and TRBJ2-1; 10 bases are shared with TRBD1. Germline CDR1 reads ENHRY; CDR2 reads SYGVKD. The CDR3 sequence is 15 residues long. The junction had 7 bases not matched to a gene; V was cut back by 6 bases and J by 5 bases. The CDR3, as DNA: TGTGCCATCAGCGCGACAGGGGGCAACGACAATGAGCAGTTCTTC. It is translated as CAISATGGNDNEQFF.

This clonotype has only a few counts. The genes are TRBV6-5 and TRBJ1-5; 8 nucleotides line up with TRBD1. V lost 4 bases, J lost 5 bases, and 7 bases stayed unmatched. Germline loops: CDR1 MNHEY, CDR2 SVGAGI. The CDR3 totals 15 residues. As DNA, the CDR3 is TGTGCCAGCAGTTCCGGACAGGGAGTTGATCAGCCCCAGCATTTT. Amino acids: CASSSGQGVDQPQHF.